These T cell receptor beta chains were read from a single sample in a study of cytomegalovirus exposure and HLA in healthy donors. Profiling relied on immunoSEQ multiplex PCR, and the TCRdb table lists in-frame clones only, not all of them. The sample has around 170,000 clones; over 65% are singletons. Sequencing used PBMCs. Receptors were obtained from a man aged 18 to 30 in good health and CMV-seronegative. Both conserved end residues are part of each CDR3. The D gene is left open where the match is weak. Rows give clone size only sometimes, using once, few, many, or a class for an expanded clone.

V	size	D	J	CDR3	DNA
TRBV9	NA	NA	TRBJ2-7	CASSAGQGQYEQYF	TGTGCCAGCAGCGCGGGGCAGGGACAATACGAGCAGTACTTC
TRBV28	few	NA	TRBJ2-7	CASSLQGYEQYF	TGTGCCAGCAGTCTACAGGGATACGAGCAGTACTTC
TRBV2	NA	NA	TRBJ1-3	CASSAGVGNTIYF	TGTGCCAGCAGCGCAGGGGTGGGAAACACCATATATTTT
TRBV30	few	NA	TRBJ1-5	CAWSVQVHQPQHF	TGTGCCTGGAGTGTCCAGGTGCATCAGCCCCAGCATTTT
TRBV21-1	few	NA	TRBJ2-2	CASSAFGRRRRLRTIGELFF	TGTGCCAGCAGCGCCTTTGGCCGCAGGCGTAGACTACGAACAATCGGGGAGCTGTTTTTT
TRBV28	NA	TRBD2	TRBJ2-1	CASSLAGGPLNEQFF	TGTGCCAGCAGTTTAGCGGGGGGGCCTCTAAATGAGCAGTTCTTC
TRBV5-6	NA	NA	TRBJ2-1	CASSHSREQFF	TGTGCCAGCAGCCACTCTCGGGAGCAGTTCTTC
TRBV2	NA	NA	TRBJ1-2	CASSFRQNYGYTF	TGTGCCAGCAGCTTCAGACAGAACTATGGCTACACCTTC
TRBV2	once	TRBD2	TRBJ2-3	CASRTSLTQYF	TGTGCCAGCAGGACTAGCCTAACGCAGTATTTT
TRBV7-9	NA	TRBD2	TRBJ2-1	CASSVLAGGSREQFF	TGTGCCAGCAGCGTCCTAGCGGGGGGGTCACGTGAGCAGTTCTTC
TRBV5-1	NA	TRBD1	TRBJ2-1	CASSSGTGDYNEQFF	TGCGCCAGCAGCAGCGGGACAGGGGATTACAATGAGCAGTTCTTC
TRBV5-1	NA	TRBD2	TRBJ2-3	CASSFPTSGSTDTQYF	TGCGCCAGCAGCTTTCCGACTAGCGGGAGTACAGATACGCAGTATTTT
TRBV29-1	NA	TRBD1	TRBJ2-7	CSVGDRTGAIYEQYF	TGCAGCGTTGGGGATCGGACAGGGGCGATCTACGAGCAGTACTTC
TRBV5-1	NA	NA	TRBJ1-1	CASSSTGYTEAFF	TGCGCCAGCAGCAGCACAGGGTACACTGAAGCTTTCTTT
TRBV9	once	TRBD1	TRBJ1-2	CASRDRDGYTF	TGTGCCAGCAGGGACAGGGATGGCTACACCTTC
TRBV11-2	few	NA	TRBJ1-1	CASRQGPTEAFF	TGTGCCAGCAGACAGGGCCCCACTGAAGCTTTCTTT
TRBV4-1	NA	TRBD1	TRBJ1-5	CASSARGQGRNQPQHF	TGCGCCAGCAGCGCTAGAGGACAGGGAAGAAATCAGCCCCAGCATTTT
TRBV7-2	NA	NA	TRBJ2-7	CASSLSIRGALSYEQYF	TGTGCCAGCAGCTTAAGTATCCGTGGGGCTCTCTCCTACGAGCAGTACTTC
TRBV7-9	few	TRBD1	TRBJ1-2	CASSSGQGTNYGYTF	TGTGCCAGCAGCTCCGGACAGGGGACTAACTATGGCTACACCTTC
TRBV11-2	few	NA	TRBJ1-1	CASSFQGTEAFF	TGTGCCAGCAGCTTTCAGGGAACTGAAGCTTTCTTT
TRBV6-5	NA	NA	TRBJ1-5	CASSPSADGNQPQHF	TGTGCCAGCAGCCCCTCCGCGGATGGAAATCAGCCCCAGCATTTT
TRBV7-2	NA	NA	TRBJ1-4	CASSFPSLEKLFF	TGTGCCAGCAGCTTCCCCTCCCTCGAAAAACTGTTTTTT
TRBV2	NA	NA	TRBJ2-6	CASSGETGANVLTF	TGTGCCAGCAGTGGAGAGACTGGGGCCAACGTCCTGACTTTC
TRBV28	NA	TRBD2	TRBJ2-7	CASSSLAGAGEQYF	TGTGCCAGCAGTTCTTTAGCGGGAGCGGGCGAGCAGTACTTC
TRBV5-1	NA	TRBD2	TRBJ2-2	CASSFRTSPGTGELFF	TGCGCCAGCAGCTTCCGGACTAGCCCCGGCACCGGGGAGCTGTTTTTT
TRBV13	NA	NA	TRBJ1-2	CASSPRVVDYGHTF	TGTGCCAGCAGCCCCCGGGTGGTAGACTATGGCCACACCTTC
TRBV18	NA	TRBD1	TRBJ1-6	CASSKDRGKNSPLHF	TGTGCCAGCTCGAAGGACAGGGGAAAGAATTCACCCCTCCACTTT
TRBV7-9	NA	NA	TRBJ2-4	CASSTYRRPGLAKNIQYF	TGTGCCAGCAGCACCTACAGGCGCCCCGGCTTAGCCAAAAACATTCAGTACTTC
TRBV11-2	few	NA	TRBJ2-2	CASSRSRGHGELFF	TGTGCCAGCAGCCGGTCAAGGGGTCACGGGGAGCTGTTTTTT
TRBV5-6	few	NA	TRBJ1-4	CASSLAHGGEKLFF	TGTGCCAGCAGCTTGGCGCACGGAGGTGAAAAACTGTTTTTT
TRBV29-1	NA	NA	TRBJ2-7	CSVPGRGGIYEQYF	TGCAGCGTCCCTGGCAGGGGCGGTATCTACGAGCAGTACTTC
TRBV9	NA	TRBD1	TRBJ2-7	CASSATPGTGGSYEQYF	TGTGCCAGCAGCGCTACACCCGGGACAGGGGGCTCCTACGAGCAGTACTTC
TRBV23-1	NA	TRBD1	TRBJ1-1	CASELRTGRSLVTEAFF	TGCGCCAGCGAACTTAGGACAGGGCGATCCCTGGTCACTGAAGCTTTCTTT
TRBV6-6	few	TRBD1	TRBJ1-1	CASRAGGGEGEAFF	TGTGCCAGCAGAGCAGGGGGCGGGGAGGGTGAAGCTTTCTTT
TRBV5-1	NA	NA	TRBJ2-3	CASSPGTPPSDTQYF	TGCGCCAGCAGCCCCGGGACACCCCCCTCAGATACGCAGTATTTT